The rows below give T cell receptor beta chains drawn from one sample of a study of T cell responses to AZD1222 COVID-19 vaccine. Sequencing used immunoSEQ multiplex PCR; TCRdb keeps in-frame clones, though not all of them. The repertoire consists of about 45,000 clones, with roughly 90% occurring once and the leading ten covering 1.1%. This specimen consisted of peripheral blood, obtained 28 days after the second AZD1222 dose. The receptors were sampled from an adult who received the AZD1222 COVID-19 vaccine. Each CDR3 is given with its conserved first and last residue. Fields, in order: clone size, D gene, V gene, J gene, CDR3 DNA, CDR3 protein. D genes are given only for firm matches. Part of the rows lack a size; the others show once, few, many or a class for expanded clones.

NA	NA	TRBV19	TRBJ2-5	TGTGCCAGTAGTTCCGGGTCCGGCCAAGAGACCCAGTACTTC	CASSSGSGQETQYF
once	NA	TRBV30	TRBJ2-1	TGTGCCTGGAGCCCCGGACAGAGGCCACACAATGAGCAGTTCTTC	CAWSPGQRPHNEQFF
NA	NA	TRBV12-3/TRBV12-4	TRBJ2-7	TGTGCCAGCAGTATCACGACTGGGATAGCGCAGTACTTC	CASSITTGIAQYF
NA	NA	TRBV10-1	TRBJ1-3	TGCGCCAGCAGTGAGGACCCATCCGGGAACACCATATATTTT	CASSEDPSGNTIYF
NA	NA	TRBV5-1	TRBJ1-5	TGCGCCAGCAGCTTGGCCTCAGGGGAGGGGAGCAATCAGCCCCAGCATTTT	CASSLASGEGSNQPQHF
NA	NA	TRBV19	TRBJ2-7	TGTGCCAGTAGTATATCGGGCGGGATGGGGGTCTACGAGCAGTACTTC	CASSISGGMGVYEQYF
NA	TRBD1	TRBV2	TRBJ1-2	TGTGCCAGCAGCGAGACAGGGTTGTATGGCTACACCTTC	CASSETGLYGYTF
NA	NA	TRBV18	TRBJ1-2	TGTGCCAGCTCTCTGAGGGGGGGTCAGCCGGAACGGGACTATGGCTACACCTTC	CASSLRGGQPERDYGYTF
once	TRBD1	TRBV24-1	TRBJ2-1	TGTGCCACCAGTGAGGTCCAGGGGGCTGGGAATGAGCAGTTCTTC	CATSEVQGAGNEQFF
NA	NA	TRBV4-3	TRBJ1-1	TGCGCCAGCAGCCAAGGTATAAACACTGAAGCTTTCTTT	CASSQGINTEAFF
NA	TRBD2	TRBV28	TRBJ2-5	TGTGCCACCAACTTAGCGGGAGTGGGAGAGACCCAGTACTTC	CATNLAGVGETQYF
NA	NA	TRBV2	TRBJ1-1	TGTGCCAGCAGTGATTTCGGTGTAGAGAACACTGAAGCTTTCTTT	CASSDFGVENTEAFF